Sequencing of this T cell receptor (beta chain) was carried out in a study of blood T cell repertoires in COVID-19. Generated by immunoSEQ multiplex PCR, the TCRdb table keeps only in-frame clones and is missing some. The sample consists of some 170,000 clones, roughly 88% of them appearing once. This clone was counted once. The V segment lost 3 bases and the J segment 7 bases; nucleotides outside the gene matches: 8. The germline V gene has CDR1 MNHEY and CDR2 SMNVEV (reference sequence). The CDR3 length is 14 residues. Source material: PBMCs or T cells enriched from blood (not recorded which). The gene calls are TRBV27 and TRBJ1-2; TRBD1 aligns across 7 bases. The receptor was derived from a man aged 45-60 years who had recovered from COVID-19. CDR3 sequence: CASSLGRGRSGYTF. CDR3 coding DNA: TGTGCCAGCAGTTTGGGCAGGGGGAGAAGTGGCTACACCTTC.